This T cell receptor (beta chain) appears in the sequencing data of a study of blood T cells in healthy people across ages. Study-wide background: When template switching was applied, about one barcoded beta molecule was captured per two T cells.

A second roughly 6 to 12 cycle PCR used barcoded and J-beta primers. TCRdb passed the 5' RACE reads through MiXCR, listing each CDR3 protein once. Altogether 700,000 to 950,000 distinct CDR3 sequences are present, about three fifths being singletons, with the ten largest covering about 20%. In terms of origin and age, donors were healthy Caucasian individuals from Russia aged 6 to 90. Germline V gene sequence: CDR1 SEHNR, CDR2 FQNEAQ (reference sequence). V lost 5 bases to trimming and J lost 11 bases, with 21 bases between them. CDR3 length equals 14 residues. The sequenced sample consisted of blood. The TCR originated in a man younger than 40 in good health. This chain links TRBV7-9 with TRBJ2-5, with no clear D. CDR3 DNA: TGTGCCAGCAGCCCACCATCGACCGAAGGTGAGCAGTACTTC. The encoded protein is CASSPPSTEGEQYF.